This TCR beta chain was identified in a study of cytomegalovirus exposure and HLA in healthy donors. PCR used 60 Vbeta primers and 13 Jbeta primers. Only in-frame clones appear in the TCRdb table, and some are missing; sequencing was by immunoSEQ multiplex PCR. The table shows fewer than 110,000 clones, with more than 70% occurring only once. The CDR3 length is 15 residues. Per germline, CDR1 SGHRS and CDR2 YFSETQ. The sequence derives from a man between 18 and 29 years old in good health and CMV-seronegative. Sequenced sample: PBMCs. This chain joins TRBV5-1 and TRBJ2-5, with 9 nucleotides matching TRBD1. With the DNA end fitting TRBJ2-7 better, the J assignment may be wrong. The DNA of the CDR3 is TGCGCCAGCAGCTTGGCCCAGTTGACAGGGGGCGAGCAGTACTTC. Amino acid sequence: CASSLAQLTGGEQYF.